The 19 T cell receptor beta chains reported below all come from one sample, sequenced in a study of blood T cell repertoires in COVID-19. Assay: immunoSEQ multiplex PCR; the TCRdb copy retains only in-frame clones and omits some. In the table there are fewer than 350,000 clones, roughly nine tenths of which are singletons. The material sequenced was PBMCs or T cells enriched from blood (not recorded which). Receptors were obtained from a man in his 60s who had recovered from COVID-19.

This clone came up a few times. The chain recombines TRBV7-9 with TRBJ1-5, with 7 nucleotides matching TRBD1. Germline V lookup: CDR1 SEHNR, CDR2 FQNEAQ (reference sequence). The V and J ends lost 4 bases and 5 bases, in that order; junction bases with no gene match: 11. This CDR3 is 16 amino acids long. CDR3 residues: CASSWDRFGEDQPQHF. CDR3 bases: TGTGCCAGCAGCTGGGACAGATTTGGGGAGGATCAGCCCCAGCATTTT.

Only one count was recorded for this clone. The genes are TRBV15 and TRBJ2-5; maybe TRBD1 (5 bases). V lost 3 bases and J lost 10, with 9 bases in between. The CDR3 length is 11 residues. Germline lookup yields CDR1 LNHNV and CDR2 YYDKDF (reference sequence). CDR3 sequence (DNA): TGTGCCACCAGCAGGGGCAGGGACCAGTACTTC. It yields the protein CATSRGRDQYF.

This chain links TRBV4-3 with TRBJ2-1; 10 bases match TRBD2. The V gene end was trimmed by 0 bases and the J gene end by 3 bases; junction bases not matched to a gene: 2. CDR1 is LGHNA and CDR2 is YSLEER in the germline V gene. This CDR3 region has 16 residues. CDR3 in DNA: TGCGCCAGCAGCCAAGAACCTAGCGGGGGCTACAATGAGCAGTTCTTC. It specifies CASSQEPSGGYNEQFF.

The CDR3 bases are TGTGCCAGCAGTATACAGGGGGCGGGCGGTGAAGCTTTCTTT. Its translation: CASSIQGAGGEAFF. This rearrangement joins TRBV27 to TRBJ1-1; 9 nucleotides agree with TRBD1. With 5 bases clipped from V and 7 bases from J, the junction kept 8 bases outside the gene matches. This CDR3 is built from 14 residues. In germline, CDR1 is MNHEY, CDR2 SMNVEV (reference sequence).

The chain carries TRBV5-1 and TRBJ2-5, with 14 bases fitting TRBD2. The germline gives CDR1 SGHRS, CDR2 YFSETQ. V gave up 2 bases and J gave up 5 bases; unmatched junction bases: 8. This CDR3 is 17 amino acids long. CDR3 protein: CASSLPGTSGSRETQYF. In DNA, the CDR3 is TGCGCCAGCAGCTTACCCGGGACTAGCGGGAGTAGGGAGACCCAGTACTTC.

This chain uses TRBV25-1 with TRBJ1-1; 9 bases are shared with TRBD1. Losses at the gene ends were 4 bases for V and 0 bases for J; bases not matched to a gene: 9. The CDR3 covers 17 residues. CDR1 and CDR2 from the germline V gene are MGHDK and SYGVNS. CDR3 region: CASSAFNRGRLNTEAFF. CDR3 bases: TGTGCCAGCAGTGCCTTTAACAGGGGGCGTTTGAACACTGAAGCTTTCTTT.

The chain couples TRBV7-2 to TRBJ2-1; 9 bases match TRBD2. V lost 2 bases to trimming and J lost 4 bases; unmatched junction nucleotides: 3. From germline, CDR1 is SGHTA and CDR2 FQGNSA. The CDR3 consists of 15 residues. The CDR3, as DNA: TGTGCCAGCAGCTTAACGCGGGGGGGATACAATGAGCAGTTCTTC. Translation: CASSLTRGGYNEQFF.

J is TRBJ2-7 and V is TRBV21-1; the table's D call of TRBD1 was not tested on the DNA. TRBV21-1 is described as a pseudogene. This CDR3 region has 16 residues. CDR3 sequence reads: CASSKLWRQGIYEQYF. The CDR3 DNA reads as TGTGCCAGCAGCAAATTGTGGCGGCAGGGCATCTACGAGCAGTACTTC.

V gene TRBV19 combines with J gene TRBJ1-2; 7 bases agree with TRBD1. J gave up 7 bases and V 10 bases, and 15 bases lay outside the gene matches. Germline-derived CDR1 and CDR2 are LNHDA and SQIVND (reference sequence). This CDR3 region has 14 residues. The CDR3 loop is CATPSEGARSGYTF. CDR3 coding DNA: TGTGCCACCCCCTCGGAGGGGGCGAGGAGTGGCTACACCTTC.

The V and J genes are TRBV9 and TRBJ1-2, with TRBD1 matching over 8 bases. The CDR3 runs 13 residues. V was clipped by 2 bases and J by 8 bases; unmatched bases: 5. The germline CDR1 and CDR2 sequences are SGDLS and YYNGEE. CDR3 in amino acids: CASSVDRVRGYTF. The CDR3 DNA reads TGTGCCAGCAGCGTGGACAGGGTTCGAGGCTACACCTTC.

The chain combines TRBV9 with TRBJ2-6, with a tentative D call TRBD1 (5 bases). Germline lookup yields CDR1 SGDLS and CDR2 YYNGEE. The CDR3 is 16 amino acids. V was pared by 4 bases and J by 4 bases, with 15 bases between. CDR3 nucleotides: TGTGCCAGCAGCCCCAGGGCAGGGTGGGGGGCCAACGTCCTGACTTTC. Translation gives CASSPRAGWGANVLTF.

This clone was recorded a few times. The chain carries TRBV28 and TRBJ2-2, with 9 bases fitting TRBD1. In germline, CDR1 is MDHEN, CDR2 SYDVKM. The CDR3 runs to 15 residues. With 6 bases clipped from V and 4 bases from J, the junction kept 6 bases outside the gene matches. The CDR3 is CASSRGQGFTGELFF. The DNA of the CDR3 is TGTGCCAGCAGCCGGGGACAGGGTTTCACCGGGGAGCTGTTTTTT. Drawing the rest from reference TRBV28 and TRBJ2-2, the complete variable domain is DVKVTQSSRYLVKRTGEKVFLECVQDMDHENMFWYRQDPGLGLRLIYFSYDVKMKEKGDIPEGYSVSREKKERFSLILESASTNQTSMYLCASSRGQGFTGELFFGEGSRLTVL.

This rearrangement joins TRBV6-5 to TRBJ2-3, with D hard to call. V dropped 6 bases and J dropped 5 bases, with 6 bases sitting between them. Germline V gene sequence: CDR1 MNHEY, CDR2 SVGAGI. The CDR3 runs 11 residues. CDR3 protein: CASRHIDTQYF. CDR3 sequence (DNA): TGTGCCAGCAGGCACATAGATACGCAGTATTTT.

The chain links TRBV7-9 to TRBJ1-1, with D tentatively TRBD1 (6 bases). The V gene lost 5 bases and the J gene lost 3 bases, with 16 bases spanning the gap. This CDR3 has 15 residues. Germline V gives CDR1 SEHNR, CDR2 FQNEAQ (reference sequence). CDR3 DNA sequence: TGTGCCAGCAGCCTATACACAGGGTCGGACACTGAAGCTTTCTTT. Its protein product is CASSLYTGSDTEAFF.

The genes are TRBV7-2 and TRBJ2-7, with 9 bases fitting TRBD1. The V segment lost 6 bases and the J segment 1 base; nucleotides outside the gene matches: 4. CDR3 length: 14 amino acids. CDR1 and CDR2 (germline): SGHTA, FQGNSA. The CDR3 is CASSRQGDSYEQYF. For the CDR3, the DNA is TGTGCCAGCAGTCGACAGGGGGATTCCTACGAGCAGTACTTC.

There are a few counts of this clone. The CDR3 reads CATRPGSGRAGATDTQYF. In nucleotides, the CDR3 is TGTGCCACCAGGCCCGGTAGCGGGAGGGCCGGGGCCACAGATACGCAGTATTTT. V is TRBV19 and J is TRBJ2-3; 11 bases map to TRBD2. The V gene end was trimmed by 10 bases and the J gene end by 2 bases; junction bases not matched to a gene: 17. CDR1 is LNHDA, CDR2 SQIVND, per germline (reference sequence). This CDR3 region has 18 residues.

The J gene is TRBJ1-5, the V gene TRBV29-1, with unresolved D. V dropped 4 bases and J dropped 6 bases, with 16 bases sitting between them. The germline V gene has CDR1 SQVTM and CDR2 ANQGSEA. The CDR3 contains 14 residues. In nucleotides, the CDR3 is TGCAGCGTTGCTGAGGGAGGATGGGGTCAGCCCCAGCATTTT. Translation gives CSVAEGGWGQPQHF.

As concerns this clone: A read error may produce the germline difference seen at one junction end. The CDR3 DNA is TGTGCTAGCAGCTTATCTAGGGGACTAGCGGGAGGAGAATTTGAGACCCAGTACTTC. This codes for CASSLSRGLAGGEFETQYF. V and J are TRBV7-7 and TRBJ2-5; 15 bases map to TRBD2. This CDR3 contains 19 residues. The germline gives CDR1 SSHAT, CDR2 FNYEAQ (reference sequence). Combining the CDR3 with reference TRBV7-7 and TRBJ2-5 gives the whole variable domain GAGVSQSPRYKVTKRGQDVTLRCDPISSHATLYWYQQALGQGPEFLTYFNYEAQPDKSGLPSDRFSAERPEGSISTLTIQRTEQRDSAMYRCASSLSRGLAGGEFETQYFGPGTRLLVL.

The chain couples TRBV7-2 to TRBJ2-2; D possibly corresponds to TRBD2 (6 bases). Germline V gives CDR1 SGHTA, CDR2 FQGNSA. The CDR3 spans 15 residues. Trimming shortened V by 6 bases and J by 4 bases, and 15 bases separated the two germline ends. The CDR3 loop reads CASSSKRASTGELFF. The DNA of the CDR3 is TGTGCCAGCAGTTCCAAGCGGGCGAGCACCGGGGAGCTGTTTTTT.